The TCR beta chain described here comes from a study of regulatory T cells in long-lasting Graves disease (dated by TCRdb to 2020 to 2022). Describing the broader study: Patients with newly diagnosed Graves' disease had been on antithyroid drugs for under 3 months. Persistent Graves' disease patients were compared with newly diagnosed Graves' disease patients by peripheral blood TCR sequencing and RNA sequencing. A total of approximately 35 samples underwent TCR sequencing: about 13 from persistent and roughly 20 from newly diagnosed Graves' disease patients. The study was registered as a clinical trial and conducted in China. What the authors observed across the whole study: Compared with newly diagnosed patients, patients with persistent Graves' disease had lower TCR Shannon entropy and fewer highly expanded clones, which suggests clonal expansion. More public clonotypes were shared among persistent patients (about 2,800) than among newly diagnosed patients (roughly 1,000). The study examined only peripheral blood because the primary lesion, thyroid tissue, could not be accessed. Only the TCR beta chain was sequenced and analyzed. Preferential use of TRBV28, TRBJ1-2 and TRBJ2-5 was observed in persistent disease, whereas TRBV20-1 and TRBJ2-1 were favored in newly diagnosed disease. The authors noted that the small sample size was a limitation that may lower accuracy.

Including cysteine and phenylalanine, the CDR3 has 16 amino acids. Only CDR3 DNA remains: 48 bases, in frame from the first base. CDR1 and CDR2, looked up from the germline V gene, are KGHSH and LQKENI. V is reduced by 4 bases and J by 0 bases, leaving a spacing of 13 bases between them. Explained via the paper, the time point label denotes: newly diagnosed GD, antithyroid drugs for less than 3 months. RNA was extracted from PBMCs in TRIzol for both TCR sequencing and RNA sequencing. The diagnosis of Graves' disease followed American Thyroid Association guidelines. The patients came from an endocrinology department in Xi'an, China. Each patient gave around 9.2 milliliters of peripheral blood, collected in an EDTA anticoagulant tube. Ficoll Paque Plus density gradient separation was used to isolate PBMCs, and no further T cell sorting was done. RNA quality was checked with an Agilent 2100 Bioanalyzer and agarose gel, and concentration with a NanoDrop 2000.

This clonotype has only a few counts. The clone's antigen remains unknown. No base-level quality is on record; no much larger clone is a single base apart. Library construction relied on multiplex PCR. The run used an Illumina HiSeq 4000. CDR3 regions were amplified by Arm-PCR with iRepertoire HTBI primers to construct TCR beta libraries. PCR products were gel purified before sequencing. From the authors' description of their analysis: Gene usage analysis of CDR3 amino acid clonotypes used the approximately 56 TRBV and about 13 TRBJ segments found across samples. COPE and FqMerger were used to merge filtered high-quality paired reads into contigs. Contigs were aligned with BLAST to IMGT TRBV, TRBD and TRBJ reference genes, and CDR3 was defined per IMGT. Highly expanded clones were defined as clonotypes with a frequency above 0.1%. Repertoire diversity was measured by Shannon entropy, and V-J evenness by the Gini coefficient. Clonotypes shared by more than one individual were considered public. TCRdb reanalyzed the raw reads on its own, using fastp at Q25 for trimming and MiXCR for clone calling, and kept in-frame beta chains. When rows share a CDR3 protein, they turn into one entry using the most common DNA and genes. TCRdb's processing, not the study's, gives the V and J calls here. Present in this sample are 600,000 to 650,000 distinct CDR3 sequences, roughly 15% of which were seen just once. Roughly 18% of the sample belongs to the ten largest clones.

These data also featured in a second study, about T cells in Graves' hyperthyroidism and ophthalmopathy. As that second paper reports: Graves' hyperthyroidism was defined as stable when no progression to ophthalmopathy occurred over 18 months of follow-up. Hyperthyroidism patients were newly diagnosed, with disease duration under 2 months, and aged 18 to 65 years. The study excluded patients with uncontrolled infections, other autoimmune diseases, pregnancy or lactation. Diagnoses were established on the basis of clinical symptoms, serum thyroxine and TRAb, thyroid ultrasound, and orbital computed tomography. The TCR CDR3 was subjected to a first round of RT-PCR using the HTBI primer set and the Qiagen OneStep RT-PCR kit. Most expanded thyroid clonotypes (frequency above 0.001) were also detected in blood, a finding suggesting that blood repertoires may reflect thyroid immune responses. A model built on a 13 V-J signature distinguished ophthalmopathy from stable hyperthyroidism, reaching over 85% sensitivity and under 84% specificity in cross-validation and 80%/75% in testing. In validation, the model predicted progression to ophthalmopathy with over 60% sensitivity and about 73% specificity, a median of about 6.7 months before onset. To identify TCR V-J signatures that set the groups apart, the researchers used a discovery cohort of about a hundred patients, made up of about 44 with Graves' ophthalmopathy and 55 to 65 with stable Graves' hyperthyroidism. Prospective prediction of ophthalmopathy was tested in an independent validation cohort of some 20 hyperthyroidism patients and approximately 17 patients who later progressed to ophthalmopathy. The 100 or so discovery patients were randomly divided into training and test sets at a 7:3 ratio. The study also compared thyroid tissue and blood T-cell repertoires from about six Graves' hyperthyroidism patients. After blood sampling, hyperthyroidism patients were treated with methimazole at a starting dose of 30 mg daily, and ophthalmopathy patients were treated with high-dose intravenous methylprednisolone. Libraries were constructed in a second round of multiplex PCR, after which size selection and purification were carried out. The libraries were sequenced on an Illumina HiSeq2000 using paired-end 100 bp reads. SOAPnuke was used to process the raw data, with reads discarded if the reads contained adapters or uncalled bases, had a mean Phred below 15, or lacked an exact constant-primer or identifier match. High-quality paired reads were merged with COPE v1.2.5, and unique nucleotide sequences were defined as clonotypes. Clonotypes were aligned to IMGT TRBV, TRBD and TRBJ reference segments using MiTCR v1.1. The analysis included only V-J combinations with a frequency above 0.0001, which together covered roughly 99% of the repertoires. A TCS score was defined as the ratio of F50 (clonal expansion) to E x V (chaos), with BLOSUM62-based TCRdist applied between CDR3 peptides within each V-J. Welch's t-statistics and random forest reduced 500 to 550 V-J features to 10 to 15, which were used in a naive Bayes classifier (R e1071). No statistical method was used to set the sample size in advance, and investigators knew the group allocation. The paper describes TCR Vbeta CDR3 sequencing of about 140 peripheral blood samples, made up of under 50 ophthalmopathy patients, around 73 hyperthyroidism patients and 17 progressor patients.

The TCR sequence derives from a young woman with Graves disease. Donor details come from another sample of the same person, matched by shared clones. The V and J genes are TRBV18 and TRBJ1-5, with TRBD1 perhaps the D gene, on 5 matching bases. The sample was peripheral blood mononuclear cells (PBMCs), taken at new diagnosis, from a patient treated with antithyroid drugs. For the CDR3, the sequence is CASSLTGTDSNQPQHF. The bases are TGTGCCAGCTCACTAACCGGGACGGATAGCAATCAGCCCCAGCATTTT.